The 28 T cell receptor beta chains below all came from one sample that was sequenced in a study of radiation and T cells in renal cell carcinoma. Method: immunoSEQ multiplex PCR; TCRdb's copy keeps in-frame clones and lacks some. This table holds approximately 86,000 clones, just under 85% found once. The time point here: blood 4 weeks post-SBRT, at nephrectomy. Treatment reported: 15 Gy SBRT to primary tumor, nephrectomy 4 weeks later. Source: blood, taken from a patient whose treatment included radiotherapy and nephrectomy. The receptors stem from a man aged 50 to 60 with renal cell carcinoma.

This clone was detected a few times. The chain combines TRBV7-9 with TRBJ1-5; TRBD1 matches at 7 bases. The trim removed 0 bases at V and 6 bases at J, leaving 11 bases unmatched. CDR1 is SEHNR, CDR2 FQNEAQ, per germline (reference sequence). The CDR3 length is 17 residues. CDR3 residues: CASSLAPRTGGIQPQHF. CDR3 nucleotide sequence: TGTGCCAGCAGCTTAGCGCCACGGACAGGTGGTATTCAGCCCCAGCATTTT.

V usage is TRBV9 and J usage is TRBJ1-2; 7 nucleotides match TRBD1. CDR3 length equals 15 residues. Germline CDR1 and CDR2: SGDLS and YYNGEE. Losses at the gene ends were 3 bases for V and 5 bases for J; bases not matched to a gene: 10. In DNA, the CDR3 is TGTGCCAGCAGCGGCTCAGGGGGACTGATTTATGGCTACACCTTC. The encoded protein is CASSGSGGLIYGYTF. Complete variable domain (other parts from reference TRBV9 and TRBJ1-2): DSGVTQTPKHLITATGQRVTLRCSPRSGDLSVYWYQQSLDQGLQFLIQYYNGEERAKGNILERFSAQQFPDLHSELNLSSLELGDSALYFCASSGSGGLIYGYTFGSGTRLTVV.

The rearrangement joins TRBV18 to TRBJ1-1, with D possibly TRBD1 on 6 matching bases. There are 15 residues in the CDR3. Trimming left V 6 bases short and J 4 bases short, with 18 bases between. CDR1 KGHSH and CDR2 LQKENI come from the germline V gene. The CDR3 sequence: CASSLDHRGGTEAFF. CDR3 nucleotide sequence: TGTGCCAGCTCCCTGGACCATAGGGGGGGCACTGAAGCTTTCTTT.

The CDR3 loop is CASSPGGGNQPQHF. The CDR3 DNA sequence: TGTGCCAGTAGTCCAGGGGGGGGGAATCAGCCCCAGCATTTT. The chain combines TRBV19 with TRBJ1-5; 7 nucleotides line up with TRBD1. V dropped 5 bases and J dropped 4; count of bases not matched to a gene: 5. The CDR3 runs to 14 residues. Germline V gene sequence: CDR1 LNHDA, CDR2 SQIVND (reference sequence).

The chain uses TRBV27 and TRBJ1-6; no clear D gene. Germline CDR1 is MNHEY and CDR2 is SMNVEV (reference sequence). The CDR3 has 12 residues. The V gene lost 3 bases and the J gene lost 8 bases, with 5 bases spanning the gap. The CDR3 region is CASSFAHSPLHF. In DNA form, the CDR3 reads TGTGCCAGCAGTTTTGCCCATTCACCCCTCCACTTT.

This sequence joins TRBV5-1 and TRBJ1-3; 7 nucleotides match TRBD1. Germline trimming cut 1 base from V and 2 bases from J; bases unmatched to any gene: 3. Germline-derived CDR1 and CDR2 are SGHRS and YFSETQ. This CDR3 comprises 15 residues. The CDR3 sequence: CASSLSTGTGNTIYF. CDR3 sequence (DNA): TGCGCCAGCAGCTTGTCGACAGGGACTGGAAACACCATATATTTT.

The chain has TRBV2 and TRBJ1-4, with D possibly TRBD1 on 5 matching bases. Trimming removed 6 bases at V and 4 bases at J, with 12 bases between. From germline, CDR1 is SNHLY and CDR2 FYNNEI. The CDR3 extends over 14 amino acids. CDR3: CASRTGPGNEKLFF. CDR3 bases: TGTGCCAGCAGAACGGGGCCTGGTAATGAAAAACTGTTTTTT.

The chain couples TRBV5-5 to TRBJ1-2; D uncertain. Trimming stripped 6 bases from V and 4 bases from J, with 16 bases between. CDR3 size: 14 residues. Germline assignment: CDR1 SGHKS and CDR2 YYEKEE (reference sequence). CDR3 loop: CASIRTGLGYGYTF. The CDR3 coding sequence is TGTGCCAGCATTAGGACCGGGCTTGGCTATGGCTACACCTTC.

Concerning this clone: A read error may account for a junction end that differs from germline. This chain uses TRBV4-3 with TRBJ2-7; D may be TRBD1 (6 bases). Germline CDR1 is LGHNA and CDR2 is YSLEER. The CDR3 totals 16 residues. The CDR3 reads CASSQDPTGASDEQYF. In DNA, the CDR3 is TGCGCCAGCAGCCAAGACCCGACAGGCGCCTCCGACGAGCAGTACTTC.

This chain links TRBV2 with TRBJ1-5, with 9 bases matching TRBD1. Looked up from germline, CDR1 is SNHLY and CDR2 is FYNNEI. Trimming removed 8 bases from V and 4 bases from J; junction bases left unmatched: 3. The CDR3 spans 13 residues. In nucleotides, the CDR3 is TGTGCCAGCGTCGGGACAGGGAATCAGCCCCAGCATTTT. This gives the protein CASVGTGNQPQHF.

This rearrangement joins TRBV5-1 to TRBJ2-7; 8 bases agree with TRBD1. CDR1 is SGHRS and CDR2 is YFSETQ in the germline V gene. This CDR3 comprises 16 residues. With 0 bases clipped from V and 0 bases from J, the junction kept 5 bases outside the gene matches. The CDR3 is CASSLGWTGSSYEQYF. In nucleotides, the CDR3 is TGCGCCAGCAGCTTGGGTTGGACAGGGAGCTCCTACGAGCAGTACTTC.

V and J are TRBV5-1 and TRBJ1-4; perhaps TRBD1 as D (5 bases). The CDR3 totals 14 residues. Germline V CDR1 and CDR2: SGHRS, YFSETQ. V was trimmed by 0 bases and J by 7 bases, leaving 10 bases between them. In nucleotides, the CDR3 is TGCGCCAGCAGCTTGGACAGGTCACGTGAAAAACTGTTTTTT. Its translation is CASSLDRSREKLFF.

The table lists this clone with a count of one. The chain uses TRBV4-3 and TRBJ2-7; 9 positions agree with TRBD2. The CDR3 is made up of 15 amino acids. The J segment lost 3 bases and the V segment lost 0 bases, leaving 3 bases of the junction unmatched. Looked up from germline, CDR1 is LGHNA and CDR2 is YSLEER. CDR3 sequence reads: CASSQDVAGVYEQYF. The CDR3 region has the DNA TGCGCCAGCAGCCAAGATGTAGCGGGGGTCTACGAGCAGTACTTC.

The chain links TRBV29-1 to TRBJ1-2, with D possibly TRBD1 on 6 matching bases. Germline lookup yields CDR1 SQVTM and CDR2 ANQGSEA. Trimming removed 1 base from V and 7 bases from J, with 13 bases in between. This CDR3 is built from 13 residues. The CDR3 is CSVEGQAWSGYTF. CDR3 sequence (DNA): TGCAGCGTTGAAGGACAGGCCTGGAGTGGCTACACCTTC.

V is TRBV6-1 and J is TRBJ2-1; 10 bases match TRBD2. CDR3 length equals 15 residues. CDR1 and CDR2 from the germline V gene are MNHNS and SASEGT. The V gene end was trimmed by 2 bases and the J gene end by 4 bases; junction bases not matched to a gene: 2. The CDR3 region is CASSETSGKYNEQFF. CDR3 DNA sequence: TGTGCCAGCAGTGAAACTAGCGGGAAGTACAATGAGCAGTTCTTC.

Here the CDR3 reads CASNALDRAFFSGNTIYF. The DNA for the CDR3 is TGTGCCAGCAACGCTCTTGACAGGGCTTTTTTCTCTGGAAACACCATATATTTT. The V gene is TRBV13, the J gene TRBJ1-3, with 7 bases aligning to TRBD1. CDR1 is PRHDT and CDR2 is FYEKMQ in the germline V gene (reference sequence). The CDR3 runs to 18 residues. V dropped 7 bases and J dropped 0; count of bases not matched to a gene: 15.

This clone was seen only once. This rearrangement joins TRBV19 to TRBJ2-7; no clear D. V gave up 4 bases and J gave up 0 bases, with 10 bases separating them. The V gene's germline CDR1 is LNHDA and CDR2 SQIVND (reference sequence). The CDR3 loop spans 14 amino acids. The CDR3 spells CASSTQSFSYEQYF. The CDR3 DNA sequence: TGTGCCAGTAGTACGCAGTCGTTCTCCTACGAGCAGTACTTC.

The chain employs TRBV6-5 and TRBJ2-7, with TRBD1 matching 7 bases. The germline CDR1 and CDR2 sequences are MNHEY and SVGAGI. V shed 6 bases, J shed 6 bases, and the junction held 5 bases outside the gene matches. This CDR3 contains 12 residues. CDR3 bases: TGTGCCAGCAGCTACACAGGGGCCGAGCAGTACTTC. It codes for CASSYTGAEQYF.

This clone was seen once. CDR3 coding DNA: TGTGCCAGCAGCTTATTGGTTGAGCAGTTCTTC. Residues: CASSLLVEQFF. J is TRBJ2-1 and V is TRBV7-2; D gene unclear. Between the trimmed V and J ends, which lost 2 bases and 9 bases, there was a span of 5 bases. The CDR3 length is 11 residues. Germline-derived CDR1 and CDR2 are SGHTA and FQGNSA.

This clone was found once. The chain employs TRBV9 and TRBJ1-6; no firm D call. CDR1 is SGDLS, CDR2 YYNGEE, per germline. This CDR3 has 16 amino acids. Trimming removed 0 bases from V and 7 bases from J, with 14 bases in between. Written as DNA, the CDR3 is TGTGCCAGCAGCGTAGAGGCTTGGGCCGGAAATTCACCCCTCCACTTT. It codes for CASSVEAWAGNSPLHF.

The chain joins TRBV6-5 to TRBJ2-1; D could derive from TRBD1 or TRBD2 (5 bases each). The germline V gene encodes CDR1 MNHEY and CDR2 SVGAGI. V lost 6 bases to trimming and J lost 2 bases, with 8 bases between them. This CDR3 spans 13 amino acids. CDR3 in amino acids: CASRLGAYNEQFF. In DNA form, the CDR3 reads TGTGCCAGCAGGCTGGGGGCCTACAATGAGCAGTTCTTC.

This clone was seen repeatedly, ten times or more. The chain recombines TRBV5-4 with TRBJ2-5; D call uncertain. Between the trimmed V and J ends, which lost 0 bases and 0 bases, there was a span of 3 bases. CDR3 length equals 13 residues. The V gene's germline CDR1 is SGHNT and CDR2 YYREEE (reference sequence). For the CDR3, the DNA is TGTGCCAGCAGCTTGGTAGACCAAGAGACCCAGTACTTC. This codes for CASSLVDQETQYF.

This clone was picked up a small number of times. CDR3 bases: TGCGCCAGCAGCCCTTTCGGGATGAATCGGCCCTCGAGCTCCTACGAGCAGTACTTC. As protein: CASSPFGMNRPSSSYEQYF. The V gene is TRBV4-1, the J gene TRBJ2-7, with D perhaps TRBD2 (5 bases). Germline CDR1 reads MGHRA; CDR2 reads YSYEKL. V dropped 4 bases and J dropped 0 bases, with 25 bases sitting between them. The CDR3 is made up of 19 amino acids.

The chain uses TRBV12-5 and TRBJ1-1; D remains ambiguous. The CDR3 runs 12 residues. The V gene's germline CDR1 is LGHNT and CDR2 FRNRAP. V was shortened by 2 bases and J by 3 bases, with 4 bases between the two germline ends. The CDR3 DNA reads as TGTGCTAGTGGTTTGTATTACACTGAAGCTTTCTTT. This gives the protein CASGLYYTEAFF. The full variable domain, its missing parts supplied by reference TRBV12-5 and TRBJ1-1, is DARVTQTPRHKVTEMGQEVTMRCQPILGHNTVFWYRQTMMQGLELLAYFRNRAPLDDSGMPKDRFSAEMPDATLATLKIQPSEPRDSAVYFCASGLYYTEAFFGQGTRLTVV.

This clone was recorded only once. The CDR3 DNA is TGTGCCAGCGGGGGGACACCTAATGAAAAACTGTTTTTT. Encoded protein: CASGGTPNEKLFF. This chain connects TRBV28 to TRBJ1-4; D is perhaps TRBD1 (6 bases). The CDR3 covers 13 residues. V was shortened by 8 bases and J by 3 bases, with 10 bases between the two germline ends. Germline V gives CDR1 MDHEN, CDR2 SYDVKM.

V and J are TRBV6-6 and TRBJ2-3; D is undetermined. The germline CDR1 and CDR2 sequences are MNHNY and SVGAGI (reference sequence). V lost 7 bases to trimming and J lost 5 bases, with 7 bases between them. The CDR3 is made up of 11 amino acids. This CDR3 reads CASTSLDTQYF. CDR3 nucleotide sequence: TGTGCCAGCACCTCGTTAGATACGCAGTATTTT.

For this clone: Other nucleotide sequences in the sample specify the same CDR3. This chain links TRBV5-1 with TRBJ2-3; D remains ambiguous. Looked up from germline, CDR1 is SGHRS and CDR2 is YFSETQ. Trimming shortened V by 0 bases and J by 3 bases, and 5 bases separated the two germline ends. This CDR3 is built from 13 residues. Written as DNA, the CDR3 is TGCGCCAGCAGCTTGGTGGGGACAGATACGCAGTATTTT. As protein: CASSLVGTDTQYF.

This chain joins TRBV5-1 and TRBJ2-7; TRBD2 agrees at 9 bases. The germline CDR1 and CDR2 sequences are SGHRS and YFSETQ. Losses at the gene ends were 4 bases for V and 5 bases for J; bases not matched to a gene: 4. The CDR3 consists of 13 residues. The CDR3 region has the DNA TGCGCCAGCAGCATTAGCGGGGGCCACGAGCAGTACTTC. Its protein product is CASSISGGHEQYF. The full variable domain, in which reference TRBV5-1 and TRBJ2-7 provide the parts outside the CDR3, is KAGVTQTPRYLIKTRGQQVTLSCSPISGHRSVSWYQQTPGQGLQFLFEYFSETQRNKGNFPGRFSGRQFSNSRSEMNVSTLELGDSALYLCASSISGGHEQYFGPGTRLTVT.